These T cell receptor beta chains were read from a single sample in a study of cytomegalovirus exposure and HLA in healthy donors. Here immunoSEQ multiplex PCR was the method, and the copy in TCRdb shows in-frame clones only, minus some. This sample carries around 130,000 clones, roughly 84% of them seen once, and the ten largest clones take less than 1.5%. The sample consisted of PBMCs. The source of these receptors is a girl aged 2 to 10 in good health and CMV-seronegative. CDR3s include the opening cysteine and the closing phenylalanine or tryptophan. D genes are given only for firm matches. Expanded clones are given a class, and other clones once, few, many or no size at all.

J gene	V gene	clone size	D gene	CDR3 protein	CDR3 DNA
TRBJ2-1	TRBV14	NA	NA	CASSLGLHREQFF	TGTGCCAGCAGCCTCGGGTTACACCGTGAGCAGTTCTTC
TRBJ1-2	TRBV27	NA	NA	CASSLLGGVTTGYTF	TGTGCCAGCAGTCTCCTAGGGGGGGTTACCACTGGCTACACCTTC
TRBJ1-2	TRBV5-4	NA	NA	CASSLTISRSYGYTF	TGTGCCAGCAGCTTGACCATAAGCCGGAGCTATGGCTACACCTTC
TRBJ1-2	TRBV9	NA	TRBD1	CASSTRDSLSGYTF	TGTGCCAGCAGCACCCGGGACAGTTTGTCTGGCTACACCTTC
TRBJ2-7	TRBV27	NA	TRBD1	CASSFSMGDRGLYEQYF	TGTGCCAGCAGTTTCAGCATGGGGGACAGGGGGCTCTACGAGCAGTACTTC
TRBJ2-7	TRBV30	NA	NA	CAWSDGTSYEQYF	TGTGCCTGGAGTGACGGGACATCCTACGAGCAGTACTTC
TRBJ2-5	TRBV7-6	NA	TRBD1	CASSWDRGQETQYF	TGTGCCAGCAGCTGGGACAGGGGGCAAGAGACCCAGTACTTC
TRBJ1-2	TRBV4-1	few	NA	CASSQEQGFANYGYTF	TGCGCCAGCAGCCAAGAGCAGGGATTCGCTAACTATGGCTACACCTTC
TRBJ2-7	TRBV7-7	once	TRBD1	CASSHPRDRGYEQYF	TGTGCTAGCAGCCATCCCCGGGACAGGGGTTACGAGCAGTACTTC
TRBJ2-5	TRBV19	NA	NA	CASSRTVPGSQYF	TGTGCCAGTAGCCGGACAGTTCCAGGGTCCCAGTACTTC
TRBJ1-4	TRBV29-1	NA	TRBD1	CSVGGRQGSEKLFF	TGCAGCGTTGGAGGTAGACAGGGGAGTGAAAAACTGTTTTTT
TRBJ2-1	TRBV2	NA	TRBD1	CASSVGTANEQFF	TGCGCCAGCAGTGTAGGGACAGCGAATGAGCAGTTCTTC
TRBJ2-7	TRBV11-2	NA	TRBD2	CASSLALAGGLEYF	TGTGCCAGCAGCTTAGCACTAGCGGGAGGGCTGGAGTACTTC
TRBJ2-7	TRBV29-1	once	NA	CSVESGEKSYEQYF	TGCAGCGTTGAGTCGGGGGAGAAATCCTACGAGCAGTACTTC
TRBJ2-4	TRBV19	NA	NA	CASSVTQASDIQYF	TGTGCCAGTAGTGTAACCCAGGCCTCCGACATTCAGTACTTC